Below are 24 T cell receptor beta chains sequenced from a single sample in a study of cytomegalovirus exposure and HLA in healthy donors. The study ran its PCR with 60 Vbeta and 13 Jbeta primers. Sequenced by immunoSEQ multiplex PCR; TCRdb stores in-frame clones only, minus some. The sample carries under 200,000 clones, roughly 90% recorded once. Sequencing was carried out using PBMCs. The receptors here all came from a woman younger than 35 in good health and CMV-seronegative.

The chain is built from TRBV19 and TRBJ2-1; 9 positions match TRBD2. The CDR3 has 15 amino acids. V trimming: 4 bases; J trimming: 10 bases; junction bases outside the gene matches: 11. Germline assignment: CDR1 LNHDA and CDR2 SQIVND (reference sequence). As DNA, the CDR3 is TGTGCCAGTAGTAAAAGAGCGGGGGGCAGAGGAGAGCAGTTCTTC. This encodes CASSKRAGGRGEQFF.

This clone was seen once. The CDR3 reads CASSGPTRGTGELFF. In nucleotides, the CDR3 is TGTGCCAGTAGTGGTCCCACACGGGGTACCGGGGAGCTGTTTTTT. V and J are TRBV19 and TRBJ2-2, with D possibly being TRBD2 (5 bases). The germline V gene has CDR1 LNHDA and CDR2 SQIVND (reference sequence). The germline V and J ends were trimmed by 5 bases and 5 bases, with 15 bases remaining between them. The length of the CDR3 is 15 residues.

V and J are TRBV9 and TRBJ2-7, with D perhaps TRBD2 (5 bases). There are 14 residues in the CDR3. The V gene's germline CDR1 is SGDLS and CDR2 YYNGEE. V lost 0 bases and J lost 2, with 9 bases in between. The chain's CDR3 is CASSVVGETYEQYF. The CDR3, as DNA: TGTGCCAGCAGCGTAGTCGGGGAGACCTACGAGCAGTACTTC.

As regards this clone: One end of the junction does not line up with germline, which may come from a read error. The chain links TRBV7-6 to TRBJ1-2; a possible D gene is TRBD1 (5 bases). Germline CDR1 and CDR2: SGHVS and FNYEAQ. The CDR3 is 11 residues long. The CDR3 loop is CASSPGFGYPF. CDR3 sequence (DNA): TGTGCCAGCAGCCCAGGGTTCGGCTACCCCTTC.

The chain couples TRBV2 to TRBJ2-7; 11 nucleotides align to TRBD1. Trimming cost V 6 bases and J 3 bases; bases outside gene matches: 4. This CDR3 comprises 14 residues. Germline values: CDR1 SNHLY, CDR2 FYNNEI. DNA of the CDR3: TGTGCCAGCAGAGGGACAGGGGGTATCTACGAGCAGTACTTC. Amino acids: CASRGTGGIYEQYF. The full variable domain, rest sourced from reference TRBV2 and TRBJ2-7, is EPEVTQTPSHQVTQMGQEVILRCVPISNHLYFYWYRQILGQKVEFLVSFYNNEISEKSEIFDDQFSVERPDGSNFTLKIRSTKLEDSAMYFCASRGTGGIYEQYFGPGTRLTVT.

The genes are TRBV5-1 and TRBJ1-1; D is possibly TRBD1 (5 bases). The germline gives CDR1 SGHRS, CDR2 YFSETQ. V was shortened by 6 bases and J by 1 base, with 13 bases between the two germline ends. CDR3 size: 14 residues. The CDR3 coding sequence is TGCGCCAGCATGCCAGGGTACCGGAACACTGAAGCTTTCTTT. This codes for CASMPGYRNTEAFF. Variable domain in full (rest from reference TRBV5-1 and TRBJ1-1): KAGVTQTPRYLIKTRGQQVTLSCSPISGHRSVSWYQQTPGQGLQFLFEYFSETQRNKGNFPGRFSGRQFSNSRSEMNVSTLELGDSALYLCASMPGYRNTEAFFGQGTRLTVV.

V is TRBV7-6 and J is TRBJ2-1; 10 bases agree with TRBD2. CDR1 is SGHVS and CDR2 is FNYEAQ in the germline V gene. V lost 3 bases, J lost 4 bases, and 6 bases stayed unmatched. This CDR3 spans 16 amino acids. This chain's CDR3 is CASSLGLAPIYNEQFF. The CDR3 DNA reads TGTGCCAGCAGCTTGGGACTAGCGCCTATTTACAATGAGCAGTTCTTC.

The V gene is TRBV2, the J gene TRBJ2-3, with D perhaps TRBD2 (5 bases). Germline CDR1 and CDR2: SNHLY and FYNNEI. V shed 2 bases and J shed 5 bases, with 14 bases lying between them. This CDR3 is 15 amino acids long. The CDR3 loop reads CASSERGFSGDTQYF. CDR3 DNA sequence: TGTGCCAGCAGTGAAAGAGGGTTCTCAGGAGATACGCAGTATTTT.

This chain links TRBV18 with TRBJ1-4; 7 bases line up with TRBD1. Germline CDR1 and CDR2: KGHSH and LQKENI. The trim removed 3 bases at V and 4 bases at J, leaving 2 bases unmatched. The CDR3 sequence is 14 residues long. This CDR3 reads CASSPGQFNEKLFF. For the CDR3, the DNA is TGTGCCAGCTCACCGGGACAGTTTAATGAAAAACTGTTTTTT.

DNA of the CDR3: TGCGCCAGCAGCCCGAACGGTGGAGAGAACACTGAAGCTTTCTTT. This sequence encodes CASSPNGGENTEAFF. V and J are TRBV5-1 and TRBJ1-1; D unclear. Germline CDR1 SGHRS, CDR2 YFSETQ. V lost 4 bases and J 1 base, leaving 14 bases between the germline ends. There are 15 residues in the CDR3.

This chain links TRBV5-1 with TRBJ2-2, with 8 positions matching TRBD1. V shed 3 bases and J 4 bases; nucleotides not matched to a gene: 11. This CDR3 has 17 amino acids. In germline, CDR1 is SGHRS, CDR2 YFSETQ. The CDR3 loop is CASSSGFRTGSTGELFF. The DNA of the CDR3 is TGCGCCAGCAGCTCGGGATTTCGGACAGGGTCCACCGGGGAGCTGTTTTTT.

V usage is TRBV7-8 and J usage is TRBJ1-5, with D possibly TRBD1 on 5 matching bases. V was cut by 2 bases and J by 3 bases, with 11 bases left in between. The CDR3 sequence is 15 residues long. The germline V gene has CDR1 SGHVS and CDR2 FQNEAQ. CDR3: CASSLPAGNNQPQHF. The CDR3, as DNA: TGTGCCAGCAGCTTACCGGCAGGGAACAATCAGCCCCAGCATTTT.

The chain uses TRBV27 and TRBJ1-2, with D hard to call. CDR3 length: 13 amino acids. The V gene's germline CDR1 is MNHEY and CDR2 SMNVEV (reference sequence). Between the trimmed V and J ends, which lost 2 bases and 5 bases, there was a span of 9 bases. The CDR3 nucleotides read TGTGCCAGCAGTTTAGAGGCAGTTTATGGCTACACCTTC. Translation gives CASSLEAVYGYTF.

The chain joins TRBV6-1 to TRBJ2-7; 12 bases fit TRBD2. V shed 7 bases and J 4 bases; nucleotides not matched to a gene: 8. Germline V gene lookup returns CDR1 MNHNS and CDR2 SASEGT. The CDR3 is 15 amino acids. The CDR3 is CASILAGGPSYEQYF. In DNA, the CDR3 is TGTGCCAGCATTCTAGCGGGGGGGCCTTCTTACGAGCAGTACTTC.

This chain links TRBV28 with TRBJ2-3; TRBD1 is a possible D gene (6 bases). V was clipped by 5 bases and J by 13 bases, with 19 bases between them. CDR1 is MDHEN, CDR2 SYDVKM, per germline. There are 13 residues in the CDR3. Here the CDR3 reads CASSQPDSLRKYF. CDR3 in DNA: TGTGCCAGCAGTCAACCGGACAGCCTACGCAAGTATTTT. Filled out from reference TRBV28 and TRBJ2-3, the complete variable domain reads DVKVTQSSRYLVKRTGEKVFLECVQDMDHENMFWYRQDPGLGLRLIYFSYDVKMKEKGDIPEGYSVSREKKERFSLILESASTNQTSMYLCASSQPDSLRKYFGPGTRLTVL.

About this clone itself: Other DNA sequences of this sample code for an identical CDR3. The chain carries TRBV5-1 and TRBJ2-7; maybe TRBD1 (6 bases). The V and J ends lost 4 bases and 5 bases respectively, with 22 bases between them. This CDR3 has 16 residues. Looked up from germline, CDR1 is SGHRS and CDR2 is YFSETQ. For the CDR3, the DNA is TGCGCCAGCAGCCTAGAATGGGGGCAGGGTAAACACGAGCAGTACTTC. Its protein is CASSLEWGQGKHEQYF.

The chain uses TRBV30 and TRBJ1-2, with TRBD1 as a possible D gene (6 bases). Trimming cost V 1 base and J 8 bases, with 11 bases left between them. This CDR3 has 12 residues. CDR1 is GTSNPN and CDR2 is SVGIG in the germline V gene (reference sequence). CDR3 sequence reads: CAWSASGEGYTF. The CDR3 coding sequence is TGTGCCTGGAGTGCGTCAGGGGAAGGCTACACCTTC.

The gene calls are TRBV13 and TRBJ2-6, with no clear D. Trimming removed 0 bases at V and 0 bases at J, with 15 bases between. The CDR3 is 19 residues long. Germline lookup yields CDR1 PRHDT and CDR2 FYEKMQ (reference sequence). CDR3 residues: CASSLGTLEFYSGANVLTF. In DNA, the CDR3 is TGTGCCAGCAGCTTAGGTACTTTAGAGTTTTACTCTGGGGCCAACGTCCTGACTTTC.

The chain's CDR3 is CASSPGVGAQHF. DNA for the CDR3: TGTGCCAGCAGCCCGGGCGTAGGGGCCCAGCATTTT. V and J are TRBV5-6 and TRBJ1-5; TRBD1 is a possible D gene (5 bases). The germline V gene encodes CDR1 SGHDT and CDR2 YYEEEE. Trimming removed 4 bases from V and 11 bases from J, with 13 bases in between. The CDR3 contains 12 residues.

This clone was counted between two and nine times. This CDR3 reads CASSQRQSNQPQHF. CDR3 DNA: TGCGCCAGCAGCCAGAGGCAGAGCAATCAGCCCCAGCATTTT. The rearrangement uses TRBV4-1 and TRBJ1-5, with no clear D. V shed 3 bases and J shed 1 base, with 7 bases lying between them. Germline loops: CDR1 MGHRA, CDR2 YSYEKL. CDR3 length equals 14 residues.

This clone was detected only a few times. The chain uses TRBV7-9 and TRBJ2-7; D might be TRBD2 (6 bases). Germline CDR1 reads SEHNR; CDR2 reads FQNEAQ (reference sequence). Trimming left V 4 bases short and J 9 bases short, with 10 bases between. The CDR3 contains 11 residues. The CDR3 reads CASSSRDWQYF. In nucleotides, the CDR3 is TGTGCCAGCAGCTCTCGGGACTGGCAGTACTTC.

CDR3 residues: CASSWLAGYEQYF. Here the CDR3 DNA reads TGTGCCAGTAGTTGGCTAGCGGGCTACGAGCAGTACTTC. The chain employs TRBV19 and TRBJ2-7; 8 bases agree with TRBD2. The V gene's germline CDR1 is LNHDA and CDR2 SQIVND (reference sequence). The V segment lost 5 bases and the J segment 3 bases; nucleotides outside the gene matches: 3. The CDR3 loop spans 13 amino acids.

V gene TRBV4-2 combines with J gene TRBJ1-1; 7 bases line up with TRBD1. Germline V lookup: CDR1 LGHNA, CDR2 YNFKEQ. The CDR3 contains 16 residues. V shed 4 bases, J shed 0 bases, and the junction held 8 bases outside the gene matches. The CDR3 nucleotides are TGTGCCAGCAGCCGGACCCCGGGACAGATGAACACTGAAGCTTTCTTT. It is translated as CASSRTPGQMNTEAFF.

This clone was found once. V and J are TRBV2 and TRBJ2-2; D unresolved. Germline CDR1 reads SNHLY; CDR2 reads FYNNEI. V was clipped by 4 bases and J by 3 bases, with 12 bases between them. The CDR3 consists of 15 residues. CDR3 in DNA: TGTGCCAGCAGTGCCTACCGCGCGGACACCGGGGAGCTGTTTTTT. Its protein product is CASSAYRADTGELFF.